This T cell receptor beta chain is drawn from a study of human versus mouse CDR3 diversity and MHC coevolution. Using immunoSEQ multiplex PCR, the repertoire was profiled, and TCRdb retains in-frame clones only, with some absent. Found here are tens of thousands of clones, 85% to 95% of them singletons; the top ten hold under 20%. Study observations and caveats: Clonal inequality was lowest in most of the three human donors.

To note about this clone: What it binds is not known.

Sorting isolated naive CD4 T cells lacking CD45RO and expressing CD62L. The source of this sequence is a person in their sixties or seventies in good health. The material sequenced was naive CD4+ T cells from blood. Noted subset: CD45RO-negative CD62L-positive naive CD4 T cells.

CDR3 amino acids: CASRGGDVGANEKLFF. The DNA for the CDR3 is TGTGCCAGTCGTGGGGGGGATGTTGGAGCTAATGAAAAACTGTTTTTT. The rearrangement joins TRBV19 to TRBJ1-4; maybe TRBD1 (5 bases). The V gene's germline CDR1 is LNHDA and CDR2 SQIVND (reference sequence). CDR3 size: 16 residues. The V end lost 8 bases, the J end lost 3 bases, and 19 bases lay between the germline ends. Using reference TRBV19 and TRBJ1-4 for the parts outside the CDR3, the full variable domain is DGGITQSPKYLFRKEGQNVTLSCEQNLNHDAMYWYRQDPGQGLRLIYYSQIVNDFQKGDIAEGYSVSREKKESFPLTVTSAQKNPTAFYLCASRGGDVGANEKLFFGSGTQLSVL.